This TCR beta chain was found in a study of identical twins. Findings of the study overall: Analyses of zero insertions could be partly confounded by invariant MAIT and iNKT cells.

TCRdb used MiXCR to reprocess the 5' RACE reads, holding one entry per CDR3 protein. The sample consists of 250,000 or so distinct CDR3 sequences, 6.5% to 9.5% of them appearing once. For this clonotype: Its antigen is unidentified.

This CDR3 spans 15 amino acids. With V trimmed by 5 bases and J by 3 bases, 9 bases remained unmatched. Looked up from germline, CDR1 is MDHEN and CDR2 is SYDVKM. The same sample was also studied in work on yellow fever vaccine responses in identical twins.

The chain has TRBV28 and TRBJ2-7; TRBD1 agrees at 8 bases. The receptor's source is a young woman in good health. Sequencing used CD8+ T cells sorted from blood. CDR3 bases: TGTGCCAGCAGTAAAAGAACAGGGGGTGTCTACGAGCAGTACTTC. Translation gives CASSKRTGGVYEQYF.